This TCR beta chain stems from a study of blood T cell repertoires in COVID-19. This CDR3 region has 12 residues. Germline V gene sequence: CDR1 SNHLY, CDR2 FYNNEI. The V gene end was trimmed by 8 bases and the J gene end by 6 bases; junction bases not matched to a gene: 5. Sequencing was performed with immunoSEQ multiplex PCR; in TCRdb, only in-frame clones are kept and a portion is missing. The repertoire includes about 380,000 clones, about 88% of them detected once, and roughly 1.2% sits in the top ten. Living in under 30 US areas, the participants were between about 18 and 100 years of age. Membership in each cohort depended on participant-reported clinical history.

The origin of this receptor is a woman aged 18-29 years who had recovered from COVID-19. Source material: PBMCs or T cells enriched from blood (not recorded which). The J gene is TRBJ1-1, the V gene TRBV2; 8 positions agree with TRBD1. CDR3 nucleotides: TGTGCCAGCGGAGGACAGGGTTCTGAAGCTTTCTTT. This codes for CASGGQGSEAFF.